This TCR beta chain came from a study of blood T cell repertoires in COVID-19. About the study: Italy, Spain and the United States were the sources of the convalescent and acute COVID-19 samples.

Original methodology: Reference gene primer amplification in the assay estimated nucleated cell counts. Generated by immunoSEQ multiplex PCR, the TCRdb table keeps only in-frame clones and is missing some. That table furnishes V, J and clone size, whereas the DNA furnished D and trimming. The table has roughly 130,000 clones, approximately 80% seen once. The CDR3 is made up of 11 amino acids. The V gene lost 4 bases and the J gene lost 3 bases, with 7 bases spanning the gap. Germline-derived CDR1 and CDR2 are DFQATT and SNEGSKA (reference sequence). V is TRBV20-1 and J is TRBJ2-7; no clear D gene. The source is a man aged 35 to 55 with active or convalescent COVID-19. Material for sequencing was peripheral blood. CDR3 sequence: CSATDLYEQYF. The CDR3 nucleotides read TGCAGTGCTACAGATCTCTACGAGCAGTACTTC.